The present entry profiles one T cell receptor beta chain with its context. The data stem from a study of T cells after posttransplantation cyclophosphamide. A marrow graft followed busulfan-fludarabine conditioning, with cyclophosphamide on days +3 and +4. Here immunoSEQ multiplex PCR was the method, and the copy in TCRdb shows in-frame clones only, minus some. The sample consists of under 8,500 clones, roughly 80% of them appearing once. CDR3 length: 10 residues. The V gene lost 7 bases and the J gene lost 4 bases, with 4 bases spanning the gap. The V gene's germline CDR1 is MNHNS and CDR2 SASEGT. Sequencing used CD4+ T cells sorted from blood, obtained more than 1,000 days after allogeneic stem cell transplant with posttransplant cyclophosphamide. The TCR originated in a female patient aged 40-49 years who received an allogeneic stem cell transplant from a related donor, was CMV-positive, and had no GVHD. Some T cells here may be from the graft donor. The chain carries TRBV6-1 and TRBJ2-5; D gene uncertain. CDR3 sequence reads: CASNRETQYF. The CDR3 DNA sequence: TGTGCCAGCAATCGAGAGACCCAGTACTTC.